The 23 T cell receptor beta chains in this list originate from one sample, sequenced in a study of shared clonotypes between healthy human individuals. Profiling relied on immunoSEQ multiplex PCR, and the TCRdb table lists in-frame clones only, not all of them. Of about 2.1 million clones listed, just under 95% are singletons. Naive CD8 cells lacked CD45RO, underwent positive selection for CCR7 and left out terminally differentiated effector memory CD45RA+ cells. The sample consisted of naive CD8+ T cells from PBMCs. These receptors were taken from a man aged 18-30 years in good health. Some clones in this sample may be carry-over from other donors' samples.

A single count supports this clone. An end of the junction does not agree with germline; a read error may underlie this. The chain carries TRBV11-2 and TRBJ2-2; D might be TRBD2 (5 bases). The CDR3 has 15 amino acids. Per germline, CDR1 SGHAT and CDR2 FQNNGV. The DNA of the CDR3 is TGTGCCAGCAGCCTAGAGGGCGTGTATTCCGGGGAGCTGTTTTTT. Protein product: CASSLEGVYSGELFF.

The chain carries TRBV19 and TRBJ2-7; 7 nucleotides line up with TRBD1. After removal of 6 bases from V and 5 bases from J, the junction contained 13 bases not matched to a gene. Germline V gene sequence: CDR1 LNHDA, CDR2 SQIVND (reference sequence). This CDR3 has 15 residues. The CDR3 DNA sequence: TGTGCCAGTAGGCCCCGAGAGGGGGCTTTTAACGAGCAGTACTTC. As protein: CASRPREGAFNEQYF.

The chain is built from TRBV19 and TRBJ2-3; 13 bases are a match to TRBD2. The CDR3 has 16 amino acids. The V segment lost 9 bases and the J segment 0 bases; nucleotides outside the gene matches: 6. CDR1 and CDR2 (germline): LNHDA, SQIVND (reference sequence). CDR3 residues: CARRTSGSISTDTQYF. For the CDR3, the DNA is TGTGCCAGAAGGACTAGCGGGAGCATTAGCACAGATACGCAGTATTTT.

V is TRBV7-2 and J is TRBJ2-7; D remains ambiguous. The V end lost 5 bases, the J end lost 0 bases, and 8 bases lay between the germline ends. Germline V CDR1 and CDR2: SGHTA, FQGNSA. The CDR3 is 13 residues long. CDR3 sequence reads: CASSPFSSYEQYF. DNA of the CDR3: TGTGCCAGCAGCCCATTTTCCTCCTACGAGCAGTACTTC.

This chain uses TRBV2 with TRBJ2-2; no clear D gene. The CDR3 covers 11 residues. The germline V gene has CDR1 SNHLY and CDR2 FYNNEI. Trimming took 7 bases from V and 6 from J, leaving 6 bases between them. The CDR3: CASKQAGELFF. CDR3 DNA sequence: TGTGCCAGCAAGCAGGCCGGGGAGCTGTTTTTT.

V gene TRBV9 combines with J gene TRBJ1-3; 7 bases are shared with TRBD1. The CDR3 sequence is 15 residues long. Germline V gene lookup returns CDR1 SGDLS and CDR2 YYNGEE. V gave up 7 bases and J gave up 2 bases; unmatched junction bases: 9. In nucleotides, the CDR3 is TGTGCCAGCTCCCCAACAGGGGAAGCTGGAAACACCATATATTTT. This sequence encodes CASSPTGEAGNTIYF.

Notes on this clone: The sample has other DNA sequences that encode this CDR3 too. This chain connects TRBV27 to TRBJ1-1; 7 bases fit TRBD1. This CDR3 is 15 amino acids long. V dropped 5 bases and J dropped 0; count of bases not matched to a gene: 6. The germline V gene encodes CDR1 MNHEY and CDR2 SMNVEV (reference sequence). Here the CDR3 reads CASSARQGLNTEAFF. The CDR3 region has the DNA TGTGCCAGCAGTGCGCGACAGGGATTGAACACTGAAGCTTTCTTT.

This chain links TRBV9 with TRBJ2-2; 12 bases match TRBD2. The CDR3 consists of 17 residues. Germline lookup yields CDR1 SGDLS and CDR2 YYNGEE. The junction had 7 bases not matched to a gene; V was cut back by 0 bases and J by 7 bases. The CDR3 nucleotides read TGTGCCAGCAGCGTAGCTGGGCTAGCGGGAGGGTACGGGGAGCTGTTTTTT. It encodes CASSVAGLAGGYGELFF.

The chain carries TRBV28 and TRBJ2-2, with 9 nucleotides matching TRBD2. The ends lost 4 bases at V and 6 bases at J; junction bases unmatched: 12. CDR1 and CDR2 from the germline V gene are MDHEN and SYDVKM. This CDR3 comprises 17 residues. The CDR3 reads CASSSGIGLAGSGELFF. The CDR3 nucleotides read TGTGCCAGCAGTTCGGGTATAGGGCTAGCGGGATCCGGGGAGCTGTTTTTT. Supplemented by reference TRBV28 and TRBJ2-2, the full variable domain reads DVKVTQSSRYLVKRTGEKVFLECVQDMDHENMFWYRQDPGLGLRLIYFSYDVKMKEKGDIPEGYSVSREKKERFSLILESASTNQTSMYLCASSSGIGLAGSGELFFGEGSRLTVL.

The chain is built from TRBV5-6 and TRBJ2-7; 7 bases are shared with TRBD1. Germline CDR1 and CDR2: SGHDT and YYEEEE. The V gene end was trimmed by 4 bases and the J gene end by 2 bases; junction bases not matched to a gene: 9. The CDR3 consists of 15 residues. The CDR3 is CASSLLRDSAYEQYF. CDR3 bases: TGTGCCAGCAGCCTGTTACGGGACAGTGCCTACGAGCAGTACTTC.

The chain links TRBV6-6 to TRBJ1-2, with no clear D. The V end was cut by 6 bases, the J end by 4 bases, with 15 bases between. The CDR3 totals 14 residues. In germline, CDR1 is MNHNY, CDR2 SVGAGI (reference sequence). CDR3 in DNA: TGTGCCAGCAGGCCCCTTAACCGTCTCTATGGCTACACCTTC. Amino acids: CASRPLNRLYGYTF.

The chain recombines TRBV7-6 with TRBJ2-7, with D perhaps matching TRBD1 (5 bases). In germline, CDR1 is SGHVS, CDR2 FNYEAQ. The V end lost 6 bases, the J end lost 3 bases, and 18 bases lay between the germline ends. The CDR3 extends over 15 amino acids. This CDR3 is CASSPRPLGVYEQYF. The CDR3 coding sequence is TGTGCCAGCAGTCCTAGGCCCCTAGGGGTCTACGAGCAGTACTTC.

The genes are TRBV29-1 and TRBJ1-2; 7 nucleotides agree with TRBD1. CDR3 length: 18 residues. J was trimmed by 5 bases and V by 3 bases; bases with no gene match: 21. The germline CDR1 and CDR2 sequences are SQVTM and ANQGSEA. CDR3 bases: TGCAGCGTTGACTATGTCCAGGGGGAAGGCAAATTACCGTATGGCTACACCTTC. This codes for CSVDYVQGEGKLPYGYTF.

The chain uses TRBV19 and TRBJ2-7; 7 nucleotides agree with TRBD2. The junction had 12 bases not matched to a gene; V was cut back by 3 bases and J by 10 bases. The CDR3 has 14 residues. Germline CDR1 LNHDA, CDR2 SQIVND (reference sequence). As DNA, the CDR3 is TGTGCCAGTAGTATGCGGGGAGGGCCAAACCTCCAGTACTTC. This codes for CASSMRGGPNLQYF. The full variable domain, its missing parts supplied by reference TRBV19 and TRBJ2-7, is DGGITQSPKYLFRKEGQNVTLSCEQNLNHDAMYWYRQDPGQGLRLIYYSQIVNDFQKGDIAEGYSVSREKKESFPLTVTSAQKNPTAFYLCASSMRGGPNLQYFGPGTRLTVT.

The rearrangement links TRBV27 to TRBJ1-2, with 9 bases fitting TRBD1. Unmatched junction bases numbered 5, after V lost 0 bases and J lost 3 bases. CDR3 length equals 16 residues. Germline lookup yields CDR1 MNHEY and CDR2 SMNVEV (reference sequence). The CDR3 DNA reads TGTGCCAGCAGTTTATCTACAGGGGGCGCGGACTATGGCTACACCTTC. Its translation is CASSLSTGGADYGYTF.

This chain links TRBV27 with TRBJ2-1; tentatively, D is TRBD1 or TRBD2 (5 bases each). Looked up from germline, CDR1 is MNHEY and CDR2 is SMNVEV (reference sequence). The CDR3 length is 18 residues. V lost 5 bases and J 3 bases, leaving 23 bases between the germline ends. The CDR3 DNA sequence: TGTGCCAGCAGTCTCGTCGCCGTCCAGGGAGTTCGCTACAATGAGCAGTTCTTC. Encoded protein: CASSLVAVQGVRYNEQFF.

For this clone: The identical CDR3 is also encoded by other nucleotide sequences in the sample. The gene calls are TRBV5-1 and TRBJ2-7; D unclear. V was cut by 2 bases and J by 0 bases, with 9 bases left in between. The CDR3 is 14 residues long. The germline V gene encodes CDR1 SGHRS and CDR2 YFSETQ. In nucleotides, the CDR3 is TGCGCCAGCAGCTTAGACGGTAGCTCCTACGAGCAGTACTTC. Translation: CASSLDGSSYEQYF.

The chain recombines TRBV7-9 with TRBJ2-7; 10 nucleotides match TRBD2. The CDR3 length is 16 residues. Germline assignment: CDR1 SEHNR and CDR2 FQNEAQ (reference sequence). V lost 2 bases and J lost 5; bases outside the gene matches: 9. The CDR3 region has the DNA TGTGCCAGCAGCTTAATCACGGCTAGCGGGAGCCACGAGCAGTACTTC. This translates into CASSLITASGSHEQYF.

This clone appeared once. The chain combines TRBV7-2 with TRBJ1-1; D uncertain. V gave up 3 bases and J gave up 1 base, with 9 bases separating them. In germline, CDR1 is SGHTA, CDR2 FQGNSA. The CDR3 is made up of 14 amino acids. CDR3 region: CASSFYTQNTEAFF. The CDR3 nucleotides read TGTGCCAGCAGCTTCTATACACAGAACACTGAAGCTTTCTTT.

The chain combines TRBV7-3 with TRBJ1-2; D perhaps matches TRBD1 (5 bases). The CDR3 extends over 15 amino acids. Trimming pared 5 bases from V and 4 bases from J, leaving 17 bases between. Germline CDR1 SGHTA, CDR2 FQGTGA. DNA of the CDR3: TGTGCCAGCAGCGTACTCGCAGGGACTGCCTATGGCTACACCTTC. This gives the protein CASSVLAGTAYGYTF.

CDR3 in DNA: TGTGCCAGCAGCTTGGGGGCTAGCGGGAGTAACAATGAGCAGTTCTTC. Protein: CASSLGASGSNNEQFF. The rearrangement uses TRBV5-6 and TRBJ2-1; 10 bases line up with TRBD2. The CDR3 contains 16 residues. The trim removed 0 bases at V and 5 bases at J, leaving 5 bases unmatched. CDR1 and CDR2 (germline): SGHDT, YYEEEE.

This clone was detected once. This rearrangement joins TRBV9 to TRBJ1-4, with D unresolved. Germline CDR1 reads SGDLS; CDR2 reads YYNGEE. CDR3 size: 14 residues. V dropped 0 bases and J dropped 3 bases, with 6 bases sitting between them. CDR3 DNA sequence: TGTGCCAGCAGCGTAGGGGCACCTAATGAAAAACTGTTTTTT. This codes for CASSVGAPNEKLFF. Complete variable domain (other parts from reference TRBV9 and TRBJ1-4): DSGVTQTPKHLITATGQRVTLRCSPRSGDLSVYWYQQSLDQGLQFLIQYYNGEERAKGNILERFSAQQFPDLHSELNLSSLELGDSALYFCASSVGAPNEKLFFGSGTQLSVL.

The chain recombines TRBV5-1 with TRBJ2-5; D possibly corresponds to TRBD2 (6 bases). The CDR3 loop spans 17 amino acids. Germline V gene sequence: CDR1 SGHRS, CDR2 YFSETQ. V was clipped by 4 bases and J by 5 bases, with 24 bases between them. The CDR3 protein is CASSIVSGTQFLETQYF. The CDR3 DNA is TGCGCCAGCAGCATAGTGTCCGGGACTCAATTTTTGGAGACCCAGTACTTC. The entire variable domain, with the rest obtained from reference TRBV5-1 and TRBJ2-5, is as follows: KAGVTQTPRYLIKTRGQQVTLSCSPISGHRSVSWYQQTPGQGLQFLFEYFSETQRNKGNFPGRFSGRQFSNSRSEMNVSTLELGDSALYLCASSIVSGTQFLETQYFGPGTRLLVL.